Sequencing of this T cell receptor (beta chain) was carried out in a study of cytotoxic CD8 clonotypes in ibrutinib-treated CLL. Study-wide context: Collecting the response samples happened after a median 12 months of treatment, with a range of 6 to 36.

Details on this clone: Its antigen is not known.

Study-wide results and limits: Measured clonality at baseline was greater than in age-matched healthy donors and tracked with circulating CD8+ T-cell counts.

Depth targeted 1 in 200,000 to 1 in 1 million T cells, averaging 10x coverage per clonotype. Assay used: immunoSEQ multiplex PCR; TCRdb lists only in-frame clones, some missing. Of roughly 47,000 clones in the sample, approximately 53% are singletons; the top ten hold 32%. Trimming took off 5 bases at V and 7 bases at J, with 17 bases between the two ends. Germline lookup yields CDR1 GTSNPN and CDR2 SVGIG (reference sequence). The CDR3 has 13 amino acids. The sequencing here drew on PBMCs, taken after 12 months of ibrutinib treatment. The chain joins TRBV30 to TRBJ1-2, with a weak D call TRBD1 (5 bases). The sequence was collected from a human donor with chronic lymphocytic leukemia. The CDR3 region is CAWADGQGSGYTF. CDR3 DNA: TGTGCCTGGGCCGACGGCCAGGGTAGTGGCTACACCTTC.